This note documents a single T cell receptor beta chain sequence. Using immunoSEQ multiplex PCR, the repertoire was profiled, and TCRdb retains in-frame clones only, with some absent. The sample yields roughly 70,000 clones, just over 90% seen once. Trimming removed 4 bases from V and 4 bases from J; junction bases left unmatched: 2. The CDR3 extends over 15 amino acids. Germline assignment: CDR1 SGHDT and CDR2 YYEEEE. The data stem from a study of T cells after posttransplantation cyclophosphamide. The sequencing input was PBMCs. The clonotype was recovered from a woman in her 30s in good health and a related stem cell transplant donor. The chain is built from TRBV5-6 and TRBJ2-5; 15 bases align to TRBD2. The CDR3 bases are TGTGCCAGCAGCCCGGGACTAGCGGGGGGAGAGACCCAGTACTTC. The encoded protein is CASSPGLAGGETQYF.